This passage covers 27 T cell receptor beta chains from one sample sequenced in a study of blood T cell repertoires in COVID-19. Profiling relied on immunoSEQ multiplex PCR, and the TCRdb table lists in-frame clones only, not all of them. The table shows over 40,000 clones, with about 90% occurring only once. Source material: peripheral blood. Source of these receptors: a man between 65 and 79 years old with active COVID-19.

This clone came up once. The chain is built from TRBV3-1 (or the pseudogene TRBV3-2) and TRBJ1-6; tentatively, D is TRBD1 (5 bases). The CDR3 length is 12 residues. V lost 4 bases, J lost 8 bases, and 6 bases lay in between. From germline, CDR1 is LGHDT and CDR2 YNNKEL (reference sequence). Here the CDR3 reads CASSLGDSPLHF. The CDR3 coding sequence is TGTGCCAGCAGCCTAGGGGATTCACCCCTCCACTTT.

This clone has only a few counts. V and J are TRBV30 and TRBJ2-6; D might be TRBD1 (6 bases). With 8 bases removed from V and 1 base from J, the gap between germline ends came to 12 bases. CDR3 length: 14 residues. Per the germline V gene, CDR1 is GTSNPN and CDR2 is SVGIG (reference sequence). CDR3 sequence (DNA): TGTGCCGGGACGACAGGTTCTGGGGCCAACGTCCTGACTTTC. Translated, it gives CAGTTGSGANVLTF.

V usage is TRBV5-5 and J usage is TRBJ2-5; 9 bases are a match to TRBD1. Looked up from germline, CDR1 is SGHKS and CDR2 is YYEKEE (reference sequence). V was pared by 4 bases and J by 9 bases, with 16 bases of the junction left unmatched. The CDR3 is made up of 16 amino acids. The CDR3 DNA reads as TGTGCCAGCAGCCCGAGACCCGGGACAGGGAGTGGGGCCCAGTACTTC. Translation: CASSPRPGTGSGAQYF.

This chain links TRBV18 with TRBJ1-5, with D perhaps matching TRBD1 (5 bases). V was trimmed by 0 bases and J by 2 bases, leaving 11 bases between them. The CDR3 sequence is 16 residues long. In germline, CDR1 is KGHSH, CDR2 LQKENI. DNA of the CDR3: TGTGCCAGCTCACCACCGGGGGGGATGGGCAATCAGCCCCAGCATTTT. Its translation is CASSPPGGMGNQPQHF.

The chain carries TRBV10-1 and TRBJ2-3, with D maybe TRBD1 (5 bases). The CDR3 runs to 16 residues. The germline CDR1 and CDR2 sequences are WNHNN and SYGVQD (reference sequence). Trimming shortened V by 2 bases and J by 1 base, and 13 bases separated the two germline ends. CDR3 residues: CASSEDRLPGTDTQYF. The CDR3 nucleotides are TGCGCCAGCAGTGAGGACAGACTCCCGGGCACAGATACGCAGTATTTT.

The rearrangement links TRBV5-8 to TRBJ2-7, with 9 bases identical to TRBD1. The germline V gene has CDR1 SGHTS and CDR2 YDEGEE. The CDR3 has 17 residues. The trim removed 0 bases at V and 0 bases at J, leaving 7 bases unmatched. The CDR3 sequence is CASSLEGGTGSSYEQYF. For the CDR3, the DNA is TGTGCCAGCAGCTTGGAGGGAGGGACAGGGAGCTCCTACGAGCAGTACTTC.

V gene TRBV2 combines with J gene TRBJ1-6, with TRBD1 matching over 9 bases. Losses at the gene ends were 5 bases for V and 6 bases for J; bases not matched to a gene: 11. Germline V CDR1 and CDR2: SNHLY, FYNNEI. The CDR3 consists of 17 residues. CDR3 bases: TGTGCCAGCAGTATCAACAGGGGGCTAGTCGGTAATTCACCCCTCCACTTT. It yields the protein CASSINRGLVGNSPLHF.

The chain couples TRBV15 to TRBJ2-7; 7 nucleotides agree with TRBD2. CDR1 and CDR2 (germline): LNHNV, YYDKDF (reference sequence). Trimming cost V 0 bases and J 4 bases; bases outside gene matches: 6. This CDR3 contains 15 residues. CDR3 sequence reads: CATSRDAGAFYEQYF. The CDR3, as DNA: TGTGCCACCAGCAGAGATGCGGGAGCTTTTTACGAGCAGTACTTC.

This sequence joins TRBV11-2 and TRBJ2-5; TRBD1 is a possible D gene (5 bases). Germline CDR1 SGHAT, CDR2 FQNNGV. V was cut by 6 bases and J by 5 bases, with 7 bases left in between. The CDR3 covers 11 residues. The CDR3 reads CASRAGETQYF. The CDR3 DNA sequence: TGTGCCAGCAGAGCAGGGGAGACCCAGTACTTC.

The V call is TRBV6-6, the J call TRBJ2-7; TRBD2 matches at 8 bases. Looked up from germline, CDR1 is MNHNY and CDR2 is SVGAGI (reference sequence). The junction had 9 bases not matched to a gene; V was cut back by 6 bases and J by 2 bases. The CDR3 loop spans 15 amino acids. The CDR3 nucleotides read TGTGCCAGCAGCCACGGCTCTAGCGGGCCCTACGAGCAGTACTTC. Residues: CASSHGSSGPYEQYF.

The genes are TRBV6-1 and TRBJ2-1; 8 bases agree with TRBD2. Trimming removed 4 bases from V and 4 bases from J; junction bases left unmatched: 9. The CDR3 covers 16 residues. The germline V gene encodes CDR1 MNHNS and CDR2 SASEGT. CDR3 sequence reads: CASSARSGLVYNEQFF. The CDR3 bases are TGTGCCAGCAGTGCGAGATCGGGACTAGTATACAATGAGCAGTTCTTC.

The chain employs TRBV30 and TRBJ2-1; 7 positions agree with TRBD2. This CDR3 comprises 14 residues. Germline V gene sequence: CDR1 GTSNPN, CDR2 SVGIG (reference sequence). Germline trimming cut 1 base from V and 7 bases from J; bases unmatched to any gene: 7. DNA of the CDR3: TGTGCCTGGAGTGATGGGCGGGGGAGGAATGAGCAGTTCTTC. Its translation: CAWSDGRGRNEQFF.

This chain uses TRBV11-2 with TRBJ2-3; 9 nucleotides match TRBD2. V shed 0 bases, J shed 5 bases, and the junction held 9 bases outside the gene matches. CDR1 and CDR2 from the germline V gene are SGHAT and FQNNGV. The CDR3 consists of 17 residues. This CDR3 is CASSLDLRVAGEDTQYF. CDR3 DNA: TGTGCCAGCAGCTTAGATCTGCGGGTAGCGGGGGAAGATACGCAGTATTTT.

The genes are TRBV30 and TRBJ2-1; possible D gene TRBD2, 5 bases. V was clipped by 0 bases and J by 6 bases, with 15 bases between them. CDR1 GTSNPN and CDR2 SVGIG come from the germline V gene (reference sequence). This CDR3 region has 15 residues. The CDR3 sequence is CAWSVRTGRPNEQFF. DNA of the CDR3: TGTGCCTGGAGTGTCAGGACTGGGCGACCCAATGAGCAGTTCTTC.

The chain links TRBV4-2 to TRBJ1-6, with 10 bases that match TRBD1. Germline loops: CDR1 LGHNA, CDR2 YNFKEQ. The CDR3 consists of 15 residues. The V and J ends lost 3 bases and 8 bases, in that order; junction bases with no gene match: 4. The CDR3 region is CASSQGQGNYSPLHF. DNA for the CDR3: TGTGCCAGCAGCCAGGGACAGGGGAATTATTCACCCCTCCACTTT.

The chain has TRBV30 and TRBJ2-5; no clear D. Germline values: CDR1 GTSNPN, CDR2 SVGIG (reference sequence). V lost 0 bases and J lost 5, with 10 bases in between. The CDR3 sequence is 13 residues long. The CDR3 sequence: CAWSVWMEETQYF. The CDR3 nucleotides are TGTGCCTGGAGTGTCTGGATGGAGGAGACCCAGTACTTC.

V and J are TRBV20-1 and TRBJ2-7; 8 nucleotides match TRBD2. Germline trimming cut 3 bases from V and 6 bases from J; bases unmatched to any gene: 4. This CDR3 comprises 12 residues. Germline lookup yields CDR1 DFQATT and CDR2 SNEGSKA (reference sequence). The CDR3 is CSASTGGREQYF. CDR3 nucleotides: TGCAGTGCTAGTACGGGGGGGCGCGAGCAGTACTTC.

The V gene is TRBV30, the J gene TRBJ2-3, with D possibly matching TRBD1 (5 bases). This CDR3 is built from 16 residues. V was pared by 2 bases and J by 1 base, with 16 bases between. Germline CDR1 reads GTSNPN; CDR2 reads SVGIG (reference sequence). The CDR3 region is CAWSWSPMTGTDTQYF. The DNA of the CDR3 is TGTGCCTGGAGTTGGTCTCCCATGACAGGCACAGATACGCAGTATTTT.

The V call is TRBV7-9, the J call TRBJ1-1, with 8 bases matching TRBD1. This CDR3 has 14 residues. V shed 6 bases, J shed 0 bases, and the junction held 3 bases outside the gene matches. Germline CDR1 is SEHNR and CDR2 is FQNEAQ (reference sequence). The DNA of the CDR3 is TGTGCCAGCAGGGTGGACAGGGTGAACACTGAAGCTTTCTTT. This translates into CASRVDRVNTEAFF.

The genes are TRBV6-6 and TRBJ2-1; a weak D match, TRBD1 (5 bases). V gave up 5 bases and J gave up 9 bases, with 38 bases separating them. The CDR3 totals 21 residues. The germline V gene encodes CDR1 MNHNY and CDR2 SVGAGI (reference sequence). CDR3 amino acids: CASSRGPTIISGPRRFGEQFF. The CDR3 DNA follows: TGTGCCAGCAGTCGTGGGCCAACCATCATCTCAGGGCCAAGACGATTTGGTGAGCAGTTCTTC.

The J gene is TRBJ2-1, the V gene TRBV5-1, with TRBD1 matching over 9 bases. From germline, CDR1 is SGHRS and CDR2 YFSETQ. V was pared by 4 bases and J by 9 bases, with 14 bases of the junction left unmatched. The CDR3 is 16 residues long. CDR3: CASSPAGTGRSGEQFF. Here the CDR3 DNA reads TGCGCCAGCAGCCCGGCTGGGACAGGGAGGAGTGGTGAGCAGTTCTTC.

The V and J genes are TRBV10-3 and TRBJ2-7; weak D call: TRBD1 (6 bases). In germline, CDR1 is ENHRY, CDR2 SYGVKD. The CDR3 sequence is 14 residues long. V was pared by 5 bases and J by 0 bases, with 11 bases between. CDR3 in DNA: TGTGCCATCAGTAACCGGGACACCTCCTACGAGCAGTACTTC. Residues: CAISNRDTSYEQYF.

V gene TRBV5-1 combines with J gene TRBJ2-3; TRBD1 agrees at 9 bases. After removal of 0 bases from V and 5 bases from J, the junction contained 4 bases not matched to a gene. The CDR3 has 15 amino acids. Germline V lookup: CDR1 SGHRS, CDR2 YFSETQ. The CDR3, as DNA: TGCGCCAGCAGCTTGGCCAGACAGGGGGGAGATACGCAGTATTTT. Translated, it gives CASSLARQGGDTQYF.

The chain uses TRBV5-5 and TRBJ2-7; D gene uncertain. The germline CDR1 and CDR2 sequences are SGHKS and YYEKEE (reference sequence). CDR3 length equals 15 residues. Trimming cost V 1 base and J 4 bases, with 15 bases left between them. The CDR3 DNA reads TGTGCCAGCAGCTTGAGCCCATCCCTCGGGTACGAGCAGTACTTC. The encoded protein is CASSLSPSLGYEQYF.

V usage is TRBV7-9 and J usage is TRBJ1-1; a possible D gene is TRBD1 (5 bases). Germline loops: CDR1 SEHNR, CDR2 FQNEAQ (reference sequence). This CDR3 is built from 15 residues. Trimming left V 1 base short and J 1 base short, with 10 bases between. The CDR3 sequence is CASSLVARANTEAFF. CDR3 DNA sequence: TGTGCCAGCAGCTTAGTGGCCAGGGCGAACACTGAAGCTTTCTTT.

This rearrangement joins TRBV6-5 to TRBJ2-1, with 7 positions matching TRBD1. CDR3 size: 15 residues. Germline V CDR1 and CDR2: MNHEY, SVGAGI. V trimming: 6 bases; J trimming: 0 bases; junction bases outside the gene matches: 5. CDR3 DNA: TGTGCCAGCAGAGAGACAGGGAACTCCTACAATGAGCAGTTCTTC. Translation: CASRETGNSYNEQFF.

The chain couples TRBV5-1 to TRBJ2-3; the D gene is possibly TRBD2 (6 bases). The V gene's germline CDR1 is SGHRS and CDR2 YFSETQ. The CDR3 covers 15 residues. V was shortened by 2 bases and J by 10 bases, with 20 bases between the two germline ends. The CDR3 DNA reads TGCGCCAGCAGCTTAGCGGGTGACCTTCCCGCCTCGCAGTATTTT. Its protein product is CASSLAGDLPASQYF.